This entry lists 3 T cell receptor beta chains sequenced from one sample in a study of T-cell memory formation after mild COVID-19. TCRdb itself ran the 5' RACE reads through MiXCR, one entry per CDR3 protein. The sample shows fewer than 150,000 distinct CDR3 sequences, about 5.9% of them seen only once. Source material: PBMCs or a T cell subset sorted from them (not recorded which). The receptors were gathered from an adult woman who had mild COVID-19 (a few samples of this study predate the infection). Cell type and time point are not known.

The V call is TRBV12-3 or TRBV12-4, the J call TRBJ2-3, with 7 bases lining up with TRBD2. Losses at the gene ends were 8 bases for V and 1 base for J; bases not matched to a gene: 6. The CDR3 consists of 14 residues. The CDR3 sequence: CASRPSGRTDTQYF. CDR3 sequence (DNA): TGTGCCAGCCGTCCTAGCGGACGCACAGATACGCAGTATTTT.

This clonotype was counted only a few times. The chain links TRBV12-3 or TRBV12-4 to TRBJ1-4, with 8 bases that match TRBD1. Trimming took 6 bases from V and 7 from J; bases not matched to a gene: 10. The CDR3 covers 15 residues. Here the CDR3 DNA reads TGTGCCAGCAGCCCACGGACAGGGACGGGTGAAAAACTGTTTTTT. Its protein product is CASSPRTGTGEKLFF.

The table lists this clonotype with many counts. The genes are TRBV5-1 and TRBJ2-1; 10 nucleotides agree with TRBD2. There are 20 residues in the CDR3. V lost 2 bases and J lost 6; bases outside the gene matches: 20. Germline values: CDR1 SGHRS, CDR2 YFSETQ. The CDR3 region is CASSLVSSSGGSPRGNEQFF. CDR3 nucleotide sequence: TGCGCCAGCAGCTTAGTTTCATCTAGCGGGGGATCCCCCAGAGGCAATGAGCAGTTCTTC.